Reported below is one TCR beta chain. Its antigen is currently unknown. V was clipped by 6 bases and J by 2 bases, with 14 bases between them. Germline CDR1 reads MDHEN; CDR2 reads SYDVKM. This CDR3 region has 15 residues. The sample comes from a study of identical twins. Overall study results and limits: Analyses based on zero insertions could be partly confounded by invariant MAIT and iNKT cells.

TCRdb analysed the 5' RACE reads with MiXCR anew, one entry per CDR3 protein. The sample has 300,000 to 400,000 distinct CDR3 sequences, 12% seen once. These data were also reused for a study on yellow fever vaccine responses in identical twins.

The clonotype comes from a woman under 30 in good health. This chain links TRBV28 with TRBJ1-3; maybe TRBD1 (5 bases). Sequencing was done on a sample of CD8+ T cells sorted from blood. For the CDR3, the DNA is TGTGCCAGCAGCGTGGGGGGTTCCCCTGGAAACACCATATATTTT. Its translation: CASSVGGSPGNTIYF.